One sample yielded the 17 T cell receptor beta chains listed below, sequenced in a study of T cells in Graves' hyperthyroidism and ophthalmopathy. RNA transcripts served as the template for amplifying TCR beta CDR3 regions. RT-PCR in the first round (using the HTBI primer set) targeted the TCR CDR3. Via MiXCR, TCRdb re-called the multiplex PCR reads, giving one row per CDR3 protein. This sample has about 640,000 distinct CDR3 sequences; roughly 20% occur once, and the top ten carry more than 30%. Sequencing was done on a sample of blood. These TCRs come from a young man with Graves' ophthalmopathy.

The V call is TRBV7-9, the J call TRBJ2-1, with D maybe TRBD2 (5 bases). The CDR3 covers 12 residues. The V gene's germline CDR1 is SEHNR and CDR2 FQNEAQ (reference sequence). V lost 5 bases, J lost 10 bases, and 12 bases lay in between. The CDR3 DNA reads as TGTGCCAGCAGCCTGGAGGTACCCGAGCAGTTCTTC. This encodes CASSLEVPEQFF.

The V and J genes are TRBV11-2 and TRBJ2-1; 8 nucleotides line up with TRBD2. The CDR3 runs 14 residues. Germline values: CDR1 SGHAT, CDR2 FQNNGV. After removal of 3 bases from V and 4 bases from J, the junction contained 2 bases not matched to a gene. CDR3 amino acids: CASSFGTRYNEQFF. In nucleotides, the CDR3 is TGTGCCAGCAGCTTCGGGACTAGATACAATGAGCAGTTCTTC.

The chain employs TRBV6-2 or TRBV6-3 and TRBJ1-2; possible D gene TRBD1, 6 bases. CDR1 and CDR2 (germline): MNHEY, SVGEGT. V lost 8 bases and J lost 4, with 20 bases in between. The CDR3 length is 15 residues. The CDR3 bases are TGTGCCAGCCTGCCCGGGGACACTAAATCCTATGGCTACACCTTC. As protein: CASLPGDTKSYGYTF.

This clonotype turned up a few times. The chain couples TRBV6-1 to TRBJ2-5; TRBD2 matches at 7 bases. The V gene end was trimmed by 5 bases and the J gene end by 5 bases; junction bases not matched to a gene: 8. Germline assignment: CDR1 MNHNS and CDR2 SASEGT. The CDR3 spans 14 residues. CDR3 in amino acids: CASSPPSGLETQYF. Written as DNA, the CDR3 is TGTGCCAGCAGTCCTCCTAGCGGATTGGAGACCCAGTACTTC.

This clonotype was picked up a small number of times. Here the CDR3 reads CASRRSGMDRGGVGEQYF. Written as DNA, the CDR3 is TGTGCCAGTAGGAGGTCGGGGATGGACAGGGGGGGCGTCGGCGAGCAGTACTTC. The J gene is TRBJ2-7, the V gene TRBV19; 10 nucleotides align to TRBD1. Germline assignment: CDR1 LNHDA and CDR2 SQIVND (reference sequence). The CDR3 consists of 18 residues. J gave up 6 bases and V 6 bases, and 20 bases lay outside the gene matches.

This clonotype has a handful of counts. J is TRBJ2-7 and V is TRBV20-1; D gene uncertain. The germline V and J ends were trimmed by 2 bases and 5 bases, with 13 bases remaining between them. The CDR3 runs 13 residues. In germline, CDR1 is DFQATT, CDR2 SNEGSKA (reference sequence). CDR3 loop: CSARYATRDEQYF. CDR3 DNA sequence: TGCAGTGCTAGATACGCGACACGGGACGAGCAGTACTTC.

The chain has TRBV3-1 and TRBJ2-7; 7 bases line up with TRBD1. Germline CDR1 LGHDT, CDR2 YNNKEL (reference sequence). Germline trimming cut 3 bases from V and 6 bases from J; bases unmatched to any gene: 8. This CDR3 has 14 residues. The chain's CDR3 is CASSQPGQTSEQYF. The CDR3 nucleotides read TGTGCCAGCAGCCAGCCGGGACAGACTTCCGAGCAGTACTTC.

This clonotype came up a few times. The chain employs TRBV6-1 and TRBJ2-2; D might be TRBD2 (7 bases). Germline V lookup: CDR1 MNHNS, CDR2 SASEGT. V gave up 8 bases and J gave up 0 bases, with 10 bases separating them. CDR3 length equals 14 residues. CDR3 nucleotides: TGTGCCAGCGCGGGGGCAGCGAACACCGGGGAGCTGTTTTTT. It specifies CASAGAANTGELFF.

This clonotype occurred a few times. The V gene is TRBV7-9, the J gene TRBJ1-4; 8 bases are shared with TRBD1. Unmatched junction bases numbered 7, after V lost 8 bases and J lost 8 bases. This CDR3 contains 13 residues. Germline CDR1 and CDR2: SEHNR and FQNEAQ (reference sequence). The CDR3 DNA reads TGTGCCAGCGGACAGGGTTCAGGGGAAAAACTGTTTTTT. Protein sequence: CASGQGSGEKLFF. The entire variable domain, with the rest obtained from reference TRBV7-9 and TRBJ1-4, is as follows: DTGVSQNPRHKITKRGQNVTFRCDPISEHNRLYWYRQTLGQGPEFLTYFQNEAQLEKSRLLSDRFSAERPKGSFSTLEIQRTEQGDSAMYLCASGQGSGEKLFFGSGTQLSVL.

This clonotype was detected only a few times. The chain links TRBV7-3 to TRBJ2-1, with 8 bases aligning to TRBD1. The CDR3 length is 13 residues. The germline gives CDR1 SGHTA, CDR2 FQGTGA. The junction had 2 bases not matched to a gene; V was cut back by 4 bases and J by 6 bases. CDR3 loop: CASSSGGFNEQFF. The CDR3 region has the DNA TGTGCCAGCAGCTCAGGGGGCTTCAATGAGCAGTTCTTC.

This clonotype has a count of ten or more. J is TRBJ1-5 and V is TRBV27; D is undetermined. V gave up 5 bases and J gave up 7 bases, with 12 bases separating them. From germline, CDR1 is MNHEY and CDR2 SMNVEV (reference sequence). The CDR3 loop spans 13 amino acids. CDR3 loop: CASSPRGWQPQHF. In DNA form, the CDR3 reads TGTGCCAGCAGTCCTCGCGGCTGGCAGCCCCAGCATTTT.

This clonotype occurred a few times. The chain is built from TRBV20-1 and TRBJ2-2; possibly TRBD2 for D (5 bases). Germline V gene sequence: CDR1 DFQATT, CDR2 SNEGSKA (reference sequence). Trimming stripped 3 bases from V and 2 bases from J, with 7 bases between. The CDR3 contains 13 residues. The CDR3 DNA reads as TGCAGTGCTAGGGACTCTAACACCGGGGAGCTGTTTTTT. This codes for CSARDSNTGELFF.

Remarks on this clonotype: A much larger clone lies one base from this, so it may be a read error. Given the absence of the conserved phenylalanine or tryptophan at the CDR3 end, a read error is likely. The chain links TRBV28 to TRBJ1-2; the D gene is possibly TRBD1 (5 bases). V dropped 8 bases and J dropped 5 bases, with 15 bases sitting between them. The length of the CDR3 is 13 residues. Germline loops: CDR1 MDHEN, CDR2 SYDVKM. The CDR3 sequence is CASDWVGGYGYTS. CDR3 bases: TGTGCCAGCGACTGGGTTGGGGGGTATGGCTACACCTCC.

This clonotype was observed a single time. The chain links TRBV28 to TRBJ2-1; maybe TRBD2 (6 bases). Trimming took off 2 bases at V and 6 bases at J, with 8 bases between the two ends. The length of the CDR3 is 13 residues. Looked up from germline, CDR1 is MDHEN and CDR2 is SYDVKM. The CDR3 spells CASSLRETNEQFF. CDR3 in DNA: TGTGCCAGCAGTTTACGGGAGACCAATGAGCAGTTCTTC.

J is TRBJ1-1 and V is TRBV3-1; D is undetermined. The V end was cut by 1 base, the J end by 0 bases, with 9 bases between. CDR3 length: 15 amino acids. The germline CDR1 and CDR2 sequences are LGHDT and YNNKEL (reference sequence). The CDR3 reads CASSQVRQMNTEAFF. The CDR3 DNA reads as TGTGCCAGCAGCCAAGTAAGACAAATGAACACTGAAGCTTTCTTT.

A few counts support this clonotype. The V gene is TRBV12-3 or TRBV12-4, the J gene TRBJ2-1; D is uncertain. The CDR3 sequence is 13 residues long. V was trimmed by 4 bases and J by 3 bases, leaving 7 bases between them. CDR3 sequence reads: CASSSPNYNEQFF. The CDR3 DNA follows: TGTGCCAGCAGTTCACCGAACTACAATGAGCAGTTCTTC.

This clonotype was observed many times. The CDR3 protein is CAWSPGEGGEQYF. DNA of the CDR3: TGTGCCTGGAGTCCAGGAGAGGGGGGTGAGCAGTACTTC. The chain employs TRBV30 and TRBJ2-7, with D perhaps TRBD1 or TRBD2 (6 bases each). V lost 2 bases, J lost 7 bases, and 15 bases lay in between. Germline-derived CDR1 and CDR2 are GTSNPN and SVGIG (reference sequence). The CDR3 runs to 13 residues.